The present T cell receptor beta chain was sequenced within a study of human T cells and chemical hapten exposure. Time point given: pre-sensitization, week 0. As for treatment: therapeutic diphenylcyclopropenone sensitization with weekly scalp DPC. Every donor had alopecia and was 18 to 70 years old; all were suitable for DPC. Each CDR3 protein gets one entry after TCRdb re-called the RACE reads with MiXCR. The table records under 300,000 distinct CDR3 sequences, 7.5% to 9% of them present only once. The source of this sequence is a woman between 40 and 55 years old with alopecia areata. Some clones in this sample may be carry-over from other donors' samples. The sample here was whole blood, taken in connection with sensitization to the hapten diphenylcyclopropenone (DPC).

The CDR3 region is CASRRTTVNTEAFF. CDR3 bases: TGTGCCAGCAGGAGGACTACAGTGAACACTGAAGCTTTCTTT. The V and J genes are TRBV12-3 or TRBV12-4 and TRBJ1-1, with D uncertain. CDR3 length equals 14 residues. Deletions cut 6 bases from V and 0 bases from J, with 11 bases between.